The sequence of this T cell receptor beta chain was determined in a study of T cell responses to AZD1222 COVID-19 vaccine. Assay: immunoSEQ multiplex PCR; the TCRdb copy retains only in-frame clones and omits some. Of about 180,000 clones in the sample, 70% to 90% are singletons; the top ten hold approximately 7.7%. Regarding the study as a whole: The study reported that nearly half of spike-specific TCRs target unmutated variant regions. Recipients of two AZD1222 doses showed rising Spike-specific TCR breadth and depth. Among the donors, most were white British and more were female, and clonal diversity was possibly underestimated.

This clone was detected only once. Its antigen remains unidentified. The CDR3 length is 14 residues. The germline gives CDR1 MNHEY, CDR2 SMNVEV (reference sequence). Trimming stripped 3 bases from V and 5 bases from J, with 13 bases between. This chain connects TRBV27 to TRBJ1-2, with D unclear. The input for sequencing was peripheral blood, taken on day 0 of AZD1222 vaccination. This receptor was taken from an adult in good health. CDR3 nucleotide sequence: TGTGCCAGCAGTTTGACCACGGACCCGTATGGCTACACCTTC. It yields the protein CASSLTTDPYGYTF.